Listed below are T cell receptor beta chains from one sample, sequenced in a study of graft-versus-host responses after intestinal transplantation. The repertoire was sequenced with immunoSEQ multiplex PCR; TCRdb's copy has only in-frame clones and lacks some. The sample lists about 4,700 clones; about 30% were seen once. The specimen comprised alloreactive CD8+ T cells from a mixed lymphocyte reaction culture, sampled before transplantation. The receptors here all came from a human patient who was an organ donor for intestinal transplantation. Both conserved end residues are part of each CDR3. The order of the fields is clone size, D gene, J gene, V gene, CDR3 protein, CDR3 DNA. The D gene is left open where the match is weak. The size entry is marked missing in some rows and otherwise reads once, few, many or a size class.

clone_size: few; d_call: .; j_call: TRBJ1-2; v_call: TRBV15; cdr3_aa: CATSREDWNYGYTF; cdr3_nt: TGTGCCACCAGCAGAGAGGACTGGAACTATGGCTACACCTTC
clone_size: .; d_call: .; j_call: TRBJ1-4; v_call: TRBV13; cdr3_aa: CASSTAQVTNEKLFF; cdr3_nt: TGTGCCAGCAGCACCGCGCAAGTGACTAATGAAAAACTGTTTTTT
clone_size: .; d_call: TRBD2; j_call: TRBJ2-1; v_call: TRBV27; cdr3_aa: CASSSRTSGARSEQFF; cdr3_nt: TGTGCCAGCAGTTCCCGGACTAGCGGGGCGCGTTCTGAGCAGTTCTTC
clone_size: .; d_call: TRBD2; j_call: TRBJ2-3; v_call: TRBV18; cdr3_aa: CASSPSAAGGRTDTQYF; cdr3_nt: TGTGCCAGCTCACCCAGTGCAGCGGGAGGGCGGACAGATACGCAGTATTTT
clone_size: few; d_call: TRBD1; j_call: TRBJ1-5; v_call: TRBV27; cdr3_aa: CASRLTGGNQPQHF; cdr3_nt: TGTGCCAGCAGGTTAACAGGGGGAAATCAGCCCCAGCATTTT
clone_size: .; d_call: TRBD1; j_call: TRBJ2-1; v_call: TRBV27; cdr3_aa: CASSPRQGAEIYNEQFF; cdr3_nt: TGTGCCAGCAGTCCTCGACAGGGTGCAGAGATATACAATGAGCAGTTCTTC
clone_size: once; d_call: .; j_call: TRBJ2-3; v_call: TRBV27; cdr3_aa: CASSPLDPAGDTQYF; cdr3_nt: TGTGCCAGCAGTCCTCTCGACCCAGCGGGCGATACGCAGTATTTT
clone_size: .; d_call: .; j_call: TRBJ2-1; v_call: TRBV11-2; cdr3_aa: CATLGRWNEQFF; cdr3_nt: TGTGCCACCTTAGGGAGGTGGAATGAGCAGTTCTTC
clone_size: once; d_call: .; j_call: TRBJ1-2; v_call: TRBV11-3; cdr3_aa: CASSLGITDNYGYTF; cdr3_nt: TGTGCCAGCAGCTTAGGTATAACAGACAACTATGGCTACACCTTC
clone_size: .; d_call: .; j_call: TRBJ2-1; v_call: TRBV30; cdr3_aa: CAWSPQGLFEQFF; cdr3_nt: TGTGCCTGGAGTCCCCAGGGGCTATTTGAGCAGTTCTTC
clone_size: medium-sized; d_call: .; j_call: TRBJ1-2; v_call: TRBV6-7; cdr3_aa: CASSYRDTCYTF; cdr3_nt: TGTGCCAGCAGTTACCGGGACACCTGCTACACCTTC
clone_size: .; d_call: TRBD2; j_call: TRBJ2-3; v_call: TRBV15; cdr3_aa: CATSRTPELAGGDSTDTQYF; cdr3_nt: TGTGCCACCAGCAGAACCCCTGAGCTAGCGGGGGGGGACAGCACAGATACGCAGTATTTT
clone_size: .; d_call: TRBD1; j_call: TRBJ2-3; v_call: TRBV11-3; cdr3_aa: CASSMSGEWDREPPDTQYF; cdr3_nt: TGTGCCAGCAGTATGAGCGGGGAGTGGGACAGGGAACCCCCAGATACGCAGTATTTT
clone_size: .; d_call: TRBD2; j_call: TRBJ2-1; v_call: TRBV4-3; cdr3_aa: CASSQEIGGGAYNEQFF; cdr3_nt: TGCGCCAGCAGCCAAGAAATCGGCGGGGGGGCCTACAATGAGCAGTTCTTC
clone_size: .; d_call: TRBD2; j_call: TRBJ2-1; v_call: TRBV4-2; cdr3_aa: CASSPSSRGGFDNEQFF; cdr3_nt: TGTGCCAGCAGCCCCTCCAGCCGGGGGGGGTTCGACAATGAGCAGTTCTTC
clone_size: .; d_call: .; j_call: TRBJ2-5; v_call: TRBV29-1; cdr3_aa: CSVEVDRTETQYF; cdr3_nt: TGCAGCGTTGAAGTAGACAGGACAGAGACCCAGTACTTC
clone_size: .; d_call: TRBD1; j_call: TRBJ1-5; v_call: TRBV7-6; cdr3_aa: CASSDDRGLQPQHF; cdr3_nt: TGTGCCAGCAGCGACGACAGGGGACTGCAGCCCCAGCATTTT